This T cell receptor (beta chain) derives from a study of T cell responses to AZD1222 COVID-19 vaccine. Study context: Pooled in the analysis were second doses at about 4 or about 12 weeks. Points from the study as a whole: Vaccination with two AZD1222 doses was followed by a rise in Spike-specific TCR breadth and depth. The study sampled repertoires only after the peak T cell response. It should be noted that donors were predominantly white British and more often female, and clonal diversity was possibly underestimated.

Germline loops: CDR1 MGHDK, CDR2 SYGVNS. The CDR3 runs 15 residues. The V gene end was trimmed by 5 bases and the J gene end by 0 bases; junction bases not matched to a gene: 4. Concerning this clone: The antigen remains undetermined.

Produced via immunoSEQ multiplex PCR; TCRdb's table is partial and in-frame only. Of roughly 150,000 clones listed, about 93% are singletons. This TCR came from an adult in good health. The chain employs TRBV25-1 and TRBJ2-3; 8 bases map to TRBD1. The sample here was peripheral blood, taken on day 0 of AZD1222 vaccination. The CDR3: CASSKGQASTDTQYF. Written as DNA, the CDR3 is TGTGCCAGCAGTAAGGGACAGGCAAGCACAGATACGCAGTATTTT.